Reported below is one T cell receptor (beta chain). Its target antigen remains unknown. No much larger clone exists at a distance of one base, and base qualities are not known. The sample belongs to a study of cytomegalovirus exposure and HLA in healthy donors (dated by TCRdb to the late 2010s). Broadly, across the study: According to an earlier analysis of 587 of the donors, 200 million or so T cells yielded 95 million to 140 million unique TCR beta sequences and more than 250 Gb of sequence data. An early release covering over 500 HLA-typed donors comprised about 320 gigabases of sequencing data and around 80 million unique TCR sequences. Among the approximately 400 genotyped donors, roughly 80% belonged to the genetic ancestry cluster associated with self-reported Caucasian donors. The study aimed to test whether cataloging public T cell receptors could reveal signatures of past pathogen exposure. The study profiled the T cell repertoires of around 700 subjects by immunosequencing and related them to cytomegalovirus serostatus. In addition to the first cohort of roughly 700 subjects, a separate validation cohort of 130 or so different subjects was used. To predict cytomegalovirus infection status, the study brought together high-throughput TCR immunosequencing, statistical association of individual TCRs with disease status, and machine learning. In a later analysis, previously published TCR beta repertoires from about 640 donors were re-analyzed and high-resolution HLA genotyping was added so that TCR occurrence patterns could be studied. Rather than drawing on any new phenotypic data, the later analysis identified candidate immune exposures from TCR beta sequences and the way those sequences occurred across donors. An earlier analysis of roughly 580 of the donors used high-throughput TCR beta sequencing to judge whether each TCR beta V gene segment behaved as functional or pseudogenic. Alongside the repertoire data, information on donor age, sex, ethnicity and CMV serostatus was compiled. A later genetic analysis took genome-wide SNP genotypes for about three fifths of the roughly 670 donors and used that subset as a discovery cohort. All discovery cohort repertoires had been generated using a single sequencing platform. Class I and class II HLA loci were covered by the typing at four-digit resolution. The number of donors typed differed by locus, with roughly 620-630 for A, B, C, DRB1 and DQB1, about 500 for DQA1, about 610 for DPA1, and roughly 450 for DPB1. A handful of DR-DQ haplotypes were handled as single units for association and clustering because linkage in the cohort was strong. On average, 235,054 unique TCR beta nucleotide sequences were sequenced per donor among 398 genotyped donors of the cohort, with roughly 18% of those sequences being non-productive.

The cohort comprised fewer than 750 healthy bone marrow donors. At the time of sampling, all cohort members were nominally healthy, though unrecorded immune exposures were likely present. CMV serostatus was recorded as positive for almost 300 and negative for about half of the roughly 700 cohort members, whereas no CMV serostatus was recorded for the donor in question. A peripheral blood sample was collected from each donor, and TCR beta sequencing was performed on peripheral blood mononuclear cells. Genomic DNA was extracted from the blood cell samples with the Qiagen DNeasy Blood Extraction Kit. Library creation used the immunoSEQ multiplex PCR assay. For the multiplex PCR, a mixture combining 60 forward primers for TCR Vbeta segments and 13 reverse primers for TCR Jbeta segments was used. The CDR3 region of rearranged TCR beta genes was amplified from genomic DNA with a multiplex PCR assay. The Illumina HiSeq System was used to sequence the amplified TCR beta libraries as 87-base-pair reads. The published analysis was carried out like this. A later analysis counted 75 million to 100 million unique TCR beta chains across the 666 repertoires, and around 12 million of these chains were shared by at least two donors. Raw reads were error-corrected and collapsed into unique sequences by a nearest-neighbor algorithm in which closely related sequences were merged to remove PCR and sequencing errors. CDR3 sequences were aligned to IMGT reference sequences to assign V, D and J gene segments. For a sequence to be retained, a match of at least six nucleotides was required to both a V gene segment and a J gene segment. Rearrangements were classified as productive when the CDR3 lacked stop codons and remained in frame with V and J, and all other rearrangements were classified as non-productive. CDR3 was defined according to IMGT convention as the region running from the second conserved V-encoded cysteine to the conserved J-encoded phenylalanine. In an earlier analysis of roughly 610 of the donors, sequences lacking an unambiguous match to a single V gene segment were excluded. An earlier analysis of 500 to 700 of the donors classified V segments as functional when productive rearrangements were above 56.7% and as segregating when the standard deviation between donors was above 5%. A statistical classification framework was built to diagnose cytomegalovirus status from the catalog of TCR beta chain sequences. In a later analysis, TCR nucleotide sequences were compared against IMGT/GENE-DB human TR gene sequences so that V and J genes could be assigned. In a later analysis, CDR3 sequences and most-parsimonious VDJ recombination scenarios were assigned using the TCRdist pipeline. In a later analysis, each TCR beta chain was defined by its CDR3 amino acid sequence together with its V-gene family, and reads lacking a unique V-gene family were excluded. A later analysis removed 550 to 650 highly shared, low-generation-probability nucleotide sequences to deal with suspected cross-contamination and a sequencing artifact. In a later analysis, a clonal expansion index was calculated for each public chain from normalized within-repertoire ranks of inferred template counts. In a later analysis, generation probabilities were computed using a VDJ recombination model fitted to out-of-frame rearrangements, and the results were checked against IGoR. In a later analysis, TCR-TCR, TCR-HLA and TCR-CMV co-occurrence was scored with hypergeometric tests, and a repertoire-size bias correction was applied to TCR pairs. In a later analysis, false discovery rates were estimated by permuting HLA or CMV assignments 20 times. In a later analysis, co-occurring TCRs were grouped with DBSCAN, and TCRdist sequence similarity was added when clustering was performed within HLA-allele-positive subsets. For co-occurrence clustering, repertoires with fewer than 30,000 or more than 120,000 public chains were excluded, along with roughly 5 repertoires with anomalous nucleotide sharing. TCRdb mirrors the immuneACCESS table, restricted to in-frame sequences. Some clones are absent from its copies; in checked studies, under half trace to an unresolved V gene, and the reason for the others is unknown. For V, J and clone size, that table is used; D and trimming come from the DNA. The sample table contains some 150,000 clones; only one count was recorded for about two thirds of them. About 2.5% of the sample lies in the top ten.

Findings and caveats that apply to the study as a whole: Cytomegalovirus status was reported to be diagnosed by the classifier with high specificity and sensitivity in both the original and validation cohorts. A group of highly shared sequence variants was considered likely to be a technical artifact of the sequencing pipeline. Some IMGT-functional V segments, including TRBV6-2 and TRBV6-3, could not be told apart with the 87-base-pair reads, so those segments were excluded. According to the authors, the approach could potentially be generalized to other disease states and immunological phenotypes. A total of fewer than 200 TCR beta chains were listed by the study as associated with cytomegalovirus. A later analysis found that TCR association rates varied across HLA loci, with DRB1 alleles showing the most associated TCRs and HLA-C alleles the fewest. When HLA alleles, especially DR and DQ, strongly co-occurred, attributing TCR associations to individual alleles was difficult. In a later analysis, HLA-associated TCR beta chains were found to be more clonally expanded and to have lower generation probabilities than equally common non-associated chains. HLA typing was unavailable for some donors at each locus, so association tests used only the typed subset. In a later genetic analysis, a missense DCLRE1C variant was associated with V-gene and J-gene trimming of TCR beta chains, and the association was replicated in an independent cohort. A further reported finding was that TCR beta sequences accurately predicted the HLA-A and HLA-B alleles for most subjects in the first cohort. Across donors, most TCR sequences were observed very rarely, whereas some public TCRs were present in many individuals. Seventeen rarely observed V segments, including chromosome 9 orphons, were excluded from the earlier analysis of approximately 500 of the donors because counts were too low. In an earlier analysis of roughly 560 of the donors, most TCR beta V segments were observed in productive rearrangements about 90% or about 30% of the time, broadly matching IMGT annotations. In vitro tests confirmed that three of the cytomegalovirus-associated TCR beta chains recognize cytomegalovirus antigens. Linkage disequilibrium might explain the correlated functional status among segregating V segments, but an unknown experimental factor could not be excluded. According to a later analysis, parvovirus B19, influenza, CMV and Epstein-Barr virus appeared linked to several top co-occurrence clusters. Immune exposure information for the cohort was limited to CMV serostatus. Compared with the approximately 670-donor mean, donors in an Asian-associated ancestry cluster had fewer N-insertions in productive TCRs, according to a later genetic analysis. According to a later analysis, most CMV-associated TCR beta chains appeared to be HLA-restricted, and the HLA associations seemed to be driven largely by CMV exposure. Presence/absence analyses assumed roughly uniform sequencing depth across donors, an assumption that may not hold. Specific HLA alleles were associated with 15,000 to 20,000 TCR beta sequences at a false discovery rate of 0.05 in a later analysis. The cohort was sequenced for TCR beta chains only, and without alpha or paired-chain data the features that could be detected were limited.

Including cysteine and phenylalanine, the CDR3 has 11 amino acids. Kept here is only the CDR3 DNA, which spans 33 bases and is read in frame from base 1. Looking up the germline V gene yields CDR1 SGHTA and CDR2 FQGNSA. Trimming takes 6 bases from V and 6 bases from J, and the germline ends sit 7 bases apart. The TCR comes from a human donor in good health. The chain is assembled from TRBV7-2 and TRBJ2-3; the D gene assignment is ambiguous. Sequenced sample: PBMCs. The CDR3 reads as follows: CASSFGDTQYF. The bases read TGTGCCAGCAGTTTCGGGGATACGCAGTATTTT.